This is a list of T cell receptor beta chains from one sample in a study of beta chain features in type 1 diabetes. Measured with immunoSEQ multiplex PCR; TCRdb has only the in-frame clones, and not every one. The sample holds some 160,000 clones, approximately 9.9% seen once. The sequencing sample was made of central memory CD4+ T cells from blood. The source is a woman between 18 and 29 years old in good health. Each CDR3 is given with its conserved first and last residue. A D gene is named only where the DNA matches it firmly. Clone size is given for some rows only: seen once, a few or many times, or a class if the clone is expanded.

j_call clone_size d_call v_call cdr3_nt cdr3_aa
TRBJ2-1 - TRBD2 TRBV4-1 TGCGCCAGCAGCCAAGATTCTAGCGGGAGTATTGAGCAGTTCTTC CASSQDSSGSIEQFF
TRBJ1-3 few - TRBV5-1 TGCGCCAGCAGCTCCACGACAGCGACCTCTGGAAACACCATATATTTT CASSSTTATSGNTIYF
TRBJ2-6 - TRBD2 TRBV9 TGTGCCAGCAGCGTAGGCCTGAGCGGGAGGTCTGGGGCCAACGTCCTGACTTTC CASSVGLSGRSGANVLTF
TRBJ2-3 - TRBD2 TRBV9 TGTTTACACTCGACGAGCGGGAGTGAAGCAGATACGCAGTATTTT CLHSTSGSEADTQYF
TRBJ2-7 few TRBD1 TRBV9 TGTGCCAGCAGCGTTACCGGGACAGGGATGTACGAGCAGTACTTC CASSVTGTGMYEQYF
TRBJ2-3 few - TRBV29-1 TGCAGCGTTGAAGAACAAGGGGGAGATACGCAGTATTTT CSVEEQGGDTQYF
TRBJ1-1 - TRBD1 TRBV19 TGTGCCAGTTACGAGGGGACAGTGAACACTGAAGCTTTCTTT CASYEGTVNTEAFF
TRBJ2-7 few TRBD2 TRBV5-6 TGTGCCAGCAGCTTGCGGGGGGAATCCCTCTACGAGCAGTACTTC CASSLRGESLYEQYF
TRBJ2-5 few TRBD2 TRBV5-1 TGCGCCAGCAGCTCAGCGGGAGGGCCAGGAGAGACCCAGTACTTC CASSSAGGPGETQYF
TRBJ1-4 - TRBD1 TRBV6-5 TGTGCCAGCAGGACGGGACAGGGGGATGAAAAACTGTTTTTT CASRTGQGDEKLFF
TRBJ1-1 few - TRBV11-1 TGTGCCAGCAGCTTAGGAGCTGAAGCTTTCTTT CASSLGAEAFF
TRBJ1-4 few - TRBV7-2 TGTGCCAGCAGCTCTCACCGGAATGAAAAACTGTTTTTT CASSSHRNEKLFF
TRBJ2-2 - - TRBV7-2 TGTGCCAGCAGCTTTACGGTATCCGGGGAGCTGTTTTTT CASSFTVSGELFF
TRBJ1-5 few TRBD1 TRBV12-5 TGTGCTAGTGGTTTGGTAGGGACAGGAAGGGGTCAGCCCCAGCATTTT CASGLVGTGRGQPQHF
TRBJ1-4 few TRBD1 TRBV7-9 TGTGCCAGCAGCTCAAGACAGGGGAATGAAAAACTGTTTTTT CASSSRQGNEKLFF
TRBJ2-3 few TRBD1 TRBV6-1 TGTGCCAGCAGTGGGCCGACAGGGGCCCGCCTTACAGATACGCAGTATTTT CASSGPTGARLTDTQYF
TRBJ2-5 many TRBD1 TRBV7-2 TGTGCCAGCAGCCCAAGACAGGGCTCCAAGACCCAGTACTTC CASSPRQGSKTQYF
TRBJ2-7 many - TRBV14 TGTGCCAGCAGCCAAGACGCCATGGGCAATCCAACCCGTACGGGAAGGGAGCAGTACTTC CASSQDAMGNPTRTGREQYF
TRBJ1-1 few TRBD1 TRBV5-4 TGTGCCAGCAGCCCGTCAGGGGGCTCGGGGAACACTGAAGCTTTCTTT CASSPSGGSGNTEAFF
TRBJ2-5 few - TRBV14 TGTGCCAGCAGCCACATCACGGAAGAGACCCAGTACTTC CASSHITEETQYF
TRBJ2-5 few - TRBV7-3 TGTGCCAGCAGCTTACAGGGTTCCCAAGAGACCCAGTACTTC CASSLQGSQETQYF
TRBJ2-1 - TRBD2 TRBV11-2 TGTGCCAGCAGCCAACGGCCCTCTAGCGGGAGGCCGTTTATATTCTTC CASSQRPSSGRPFIFF